These 24 T cell receptor beta chains were sequenced from one sample in a study of blood T cell repertoires in COVID-19. Assay used: immunoSEQ multiplex PCR; TCRdb lists only in-frame clones, some missing. The table shows around 190,000 clones, with 65% to 90% occurring only once. The sample was peripheral blood. These receptors all stem from a human donor in a cohort sampled during active COVID-19.

The J gene is TRBJ2-1, the V gene TRBV12-3 or TRBV12-4; TRBD2 is a possible D gene (6 bases). V was shortened by 2 bases and J by 15 bases, with 17 bases between the two germline ends. This CDR3 spans 13 amino acids. The chain's CDR3 is CASSLRTGRLRFF. CDR3 sequence (DNA): TGTGCCAGCAGTTTACGGACCGGGAGATTGCGGTTCTTC.

The chain joins TRBV7-8 to TRBJ2-7, with 9 bases that match TRBD2. This CDR3 comprises 16 residues. V lost 1 base to trimming and J lost 2 bases; unmatched junction nucleotides: 6. From germline, CDR1 is SGHVS and CDR2 FQNEAQ. CDR3 sequence reads: CASSLGLAGGTYEQYF. DNA of the CDR3: TGTGCCAGCAGCTTAGGGTTGGCGGGGGGGACCTACGAGCAGTACTTC.

The gene calls are TRBV7-8 and TRBJ2-7; TRBD2 might be the D (6 bases). This CDR3 contains 14 residues. V was pared by 5 bases and J by 0 bases, with 11 bases between. CDR1 and CDR2 (germline): SGHVS, FQNEAQ. This CDR3 is CASSPATSSYEQYF. CDR3 in DNA: TGTGCCAGCAGCCCGGCGACTAGCTCCTACGAGCAGTACTTC.

This chain uses TRBV5-6 with TRBJ1-2; 10 positions match TRBD1. The CDR3 spans 11 residues. Germline lookup yields CDR1 SGHDT and CDR2 YYEEEE. The V segment lost 6 bases and the J segment 13 bases; nucleotides outside the gene matches: 6. The CDR3 DNA follows: TGTGCCAGCACCTTAGGGACAGGGGTCACCTTC. Protein: CASTLGTGVTF. The full variable domain, its missing parts supplied by reference TRBV5-6 and TRBJ1-2, is DAGVTQSPTHLIKTRGQQVTLRCSPKSGHDTVSWYQQALGQGPQFIFQYYEEEERQRGNFPDRFSGHQFPNYSSELNVNALLLGDSALYLCASTLGTGVTFGSGTRLTVV.

The chain links TRBV6-6 to TRBJ2-5; 10 bases are a match to TRBD2. The ends lost 6 bases at V and 0 bases at J; junction bases unmatched: 7. This CDR3 is 16 amino acids long. CDR1 and CDR2 from the germline V gene are MNHNY and SVGAGI (reference sequence). This CDR3 is CASRNGLAAYQETQYF. As DNA, the CDR3 is TGTGCCAGCAGGAATGGACTAGCGGCTTACCAAGAGACCCAGTACTTC.

The rearrangement joins TRBV28 to TRBJ2-7; 9 bases fit TRBD1. The length of the CDR3 is 13 residues. The ends lost 6 bases at V and 7 bases at J; junction bases unmatched: 7. Germline CDR1 reads MDHEN; CDR2 reads SYDVKM. The CDR3 is CASRGQGGREQYF. The DNA for the CDR3 is TGTGCCAGCAGGGGACAGGGAGGTAGGGAGCAGTACTTC.

This chain joins TRBV25-1 and TRBJ1-1, with D possibly TRBD1 on 5 matching bases. The CDR3 is 15 residues long. From germline, CDR1 is MGHDK and CDR2 SYGVNS. V gave up 1 base and J gave up 5 bases, with 14 bases separating them. CDR3 residues: CASSEWVPGGTEAFF. CDR3 DNA sequence: TGTGCCAGCAGTGAATGGGTACCCGGGGGGACTGAAGCTTTCTTT.

The J gene is TRBJ2-3, the V gene TRBV24-1; TRBD1 might be the D (6 bases). V was clipped by 3 bases and J by 2 bases, with 17 bases between them. Looked up from germline, CDR1 is KGHDR and CDR2 is SFDVKD. The CDR3 is made up of 17 amino acids. The CDR3 protein is CATSDRKTGQLTDTQYF. The CDR3, as DNA: TGTGCCACCAGTGATAGAAAAACAGGGCAGCTCACAGATACGCAGTATTTT.

This chain connects TRBV13 to TRBJ2-7, with TRBD1 as a possible D gene (5 bases). Per the germline V gene, CDR1 is PRHDT and CDR2 is FYEKMQ (reference sequence). Trimming removed 2 bases from V and 5 bases from J, with 16 bases in between. The CDR3 runs to 15 residues. The CDR3 nucleotides read TGTGCCAGCAGCTTACGTGCCTCCAGGGCTCACGAGCAGTACTTC. Amino acids: CASSLRASRAHEQYF. Together with reference TRBV13 and TRBJ2-7, the CDR3 gives the full variable domain: AAGVIQSPRHLIKEKRETATLKCYPIPRHDTVYWYQQGPGQDPQFLISFYEKMQSDKGSIPDRFSAQQFSDYHSELNMSSLELGDSALYFCASSLRASRAHEQYFGPGTRLTVT.

The rearrangement uses TRBV19 and TRBJ2-7; 9 nucleotides align to TRBD1. Germline trimming cut 6 bases from V and 4 bases from J; bases unmatched to any gene: 10. Germline CDR1 reads LNHDA; CDR2 reads SQIVND (reference sequence). This CDR3 region has 15 residues. The DNA for the CDR3 is TGTGCCAGTAGCCGGTCCGGGACAGGGAAATACGAGCAGTACTTC. It translates to CASSRSGTGKYEQYF.

V is TRBV28 and J is TRBJ1-4; D is perhaps TRBD1 (5 bases). From germline, CDR1 is MDHEN and CDR2 SYDVKM. Trimming took off 11 bases at V and 8 bases at J, with 18 bases between the two ends. There are 13 residues in the CDR3. For the CDR3, the DNA is TGTGCCCTCGCGGGTGGGGAGGGGGAAAAACTGTTTTTT. Its protein product is CALAGGEGEKLFF.

The chain has TRBV6-2 or TRBV6-3 and TRBJ2-6; D gene uncertain. CDR1 is MNHEY and CDR2 is SVGEGT in the germline V gene. The CDR3 contains 14 residues. V was clipped by 6 bases and J by 7 bases, with 13 bases between them. CDR3 residues: CASSRAYGANVLTF. The CDR3 nucleotides read TGTGCCAGCAGCCGGGCGTATGGTGCCAACGTCCTGACTTTC.

This sequence joins TRBV19 and TRBJ1-1, with 8 bases matching TRBD1. From germline, CDR1 is LNHDA and CDR2 SQIVND (reference sequence). This CDR3 spans 15 amino acids. The V segment lost 3 bases and the J segment 0 bases; nucleotides outside the gene matches: 3. CDR3: CASSIVDRVNTEAFF. The CDR3 coding sequence is TGTGCCAGTAGTATTGTGGACAGGGTGAACACTGAAGCTTTCTTT.

V usage is TRBV3-1 (or the pseudogene TRBV3-2) and J usage is TRBJ1-3, with TRBD1 matching over 7 bases. The CDR3 loop spans 15 amino acids. Germline V CDR1 and CDR2: LGHDT, YNNKEL (reference sequence). J was trimmed by 2 bases and V by 4 bases; bases with no gene match: 5. The DNA for the CDR3 is TGTGCCAGCAGCCCCGACAGGGCGACTGGAAACACCATATATTTT. Protein product: CASSPDRATGNTIYF.

This sequence joins TRBV7-3 and TRBJ2-1; 11 bases are shared with TRBD2. The length of the CDR3 is 18 residues. Germline assignment: CDR1 SGHTA and CDR2 FQGTGA. V lost 0 bases to trimming and J lost 0 bases; unmatched junction nucleotides: 4. CDR3 sequence (DNA): TGTGCCAGCAGCTTAACCCCTAGCGGGGGGAGCTCCTACAATGAGCAGTTCTTC. This codes for CASSLTPSGGSSYNEQFF. Full variable domain (rest looked up from reference TRBV7-3 and TRBJ2-1): GAGVSQTPSNKVTEKGKYVELRCDPISGHTALYWYRQSLGQGPEFLIYFQGTGAADDSGLPNDRFFAVRPEGSVSTLKIQRTERGDSAVYLCASSLTPSGGSSYNEQFFGPGTRLTVL.

The V gene is TRBV5-1, the J gene TRBJ1-2; TRBD1 matches 8 bases. The CDR3 has 12 amino acids. The germline CDR1 and CDR2 sequences are SGHRS and YFSETQ. Trimming took 5 bases from V and 8 from J; bases not matched to a gene: 5. The CDR3 nucleotides read TGCGCCAGCAGTTCAGGGGGCTGGGGCTACACCTTC. Translation gives CASSSGGWGYTF.

To note about this clone: Other DNA sequences in this sample translate to the same CDR3. The V call is TRBV4-1, the J call TRBJ2-7; 8 positions agree with TRBD2. Trimming removed 4 bases from V and 0 bases from J; junction bases left unmatched: 5. The CDR3 runs 15 residues. Germline CDR1 MGHRA, CDR2 YSYEKL. The CDR3 spells CASSRSGGSSYEQYF. CDR3 bases: TGCGCCAGCAGCCGCAGCGGGGGTAGCTCCTACGAGCAGTACTTC.

The rearrangement links TRBV27 to TRBJ2-7; 9 bases are shared with TRBD1. The germline CDR1 and CDR2 sequences are MNHEY and SMNVEV (reference sequence). The trim removed 4 bases at V and 5 bases at J, leaving 9 bases unmatched. The CDR3 has 15 amino acids. The CDR3 nucleotides read TGTGCCAGCAGTTCACAAAGGGACAGGGCTCACGAGCAGTACTTC. Protein product: CASSSQRDRAHEQYF.

This chain joins TRBV27 and TRBJ2-7, with 7 bases lining up with TRBD1. V lost 4 bases and J lost 2; bases outside the gene matches: 5. Germline-derived CDR1 and CDR2 are MNHEY and SMNVEV (reference sequence). CDR3 length: 14 amino acids. The CDR3 DNA sequence: TGTGCCAGCAGTTATAGAGGGGGCCCCTACGAGCAGTACTTC. This translates into CASSYRGGPYEQYF.

The J gene is TRBJ2-1, the V gene TRBV5-1; D is perhaps TRBD1 (5 bases). CDR3 length: 15 residues. In germline, CDR1 is SGHRS, CDR2 YFSETQ. V was shortened by 0 bases and J by 7 bases, with 14 bases between the two germline ends. The CDR3 is CASSLAPQAGNEQFF. In DNA form, the CDR3 reads TGCGCCAGCAGCTTGGCTCCGCAGGCAGGGAATGAGCAGTTCTTC.

The V and J genes are TRBV5-1 and TRBJ1-4; 10 bases match TRBD1. Germline-derived CDR1 and CDR2 are SGHRS and YFSETQ. The CDR3 has 17 residues. The V gene end was trimmed by 3 bases and the J gene end by 7 bases; junction bases not matched to a gene: 12. CDR3 coding DNA: TGCGCCAGCAGCTCCGGGACAGGGGTGGGTCAGGGTGAAAAACTGTTTTTT. Translation gives CASSSGTGVGQGEKLFF.

The CDR3 is CASSVGESRALYEQYF. CDR3 nucleotide sequence: TGTGCCAGCAGCGTAGGGGAGTCGAGGGCCCTCTACGAGCAGTACTTC. This chain connects TRBV9 to TRBJ2-7; possibly TRBD2 for D (5 bases). The CDR3 length is 16 residues. Germline CDR1 SGDLS, CDR2 YYNGEE. With 0 bases removed from V and 3 bases from J, the gap between germline ends came to 16 bases.

This chain connects TRBV11-1 to TRBJ2-1, with a weak D call TRBD2 (6 bases). CDR1 is SGHAT, CDR2 FQDESV, per germline (reference sequence). V dropped 1 base and J dropped 6 bases, with 10 bases sitting between them. The CDR3 sequence is 14 residues long. The CDR3 sequence: CASSLVGGINEQFF. CDR3 nucleotides: TGTGCCAGCAGCTTAGTCGGAGGGATCAATGAGCAGTTCTTC.

This clone was found a few times. The V call is TRBV5-1, the J call TRBJ2-7, with 10 bases that match TRBD1. Losses at the gene ends were 1 base for V and 3 bases for J; bases not matched to a gene: 10. The CDR3 runs to 17 residues. The V gene's germline CDR1 is SGHRS and CDR2 YFSETQ. CDR3 in amino acids: CASSLSRSGTGDYEQYF. Written as DNA, the CDR3 is TGCGCCAGCAGCTTGAGTCGCTCCGGGACAGGGGACTACGAGCAGTACTTC.